This TCR beta chain was sequenced in a study of cytomegalovirus exposure and HLA in healthy donors. In regard to this clone: Its specificity is not known.

It was with 60 Vbeta and 13 Jbeta primers that the PCR ran. This table comes from immunoSEQ multiplex PCR, and its TCRdb copy is limited to in-frame clones, with some not included. The table lists 150,000 to 200,000 clones, 70% of them singletons. With 1 base removed from V and 4 bases from J, the gap between germline ends came to 12 bases. This CDR3 contains 14 residues. Germline-derived CDR1 and CDR2 are SGHDT and YYEEEE. The study, taken as a whole, reports: Researchers reportedly found TCR beta sequences accurately predicted most subjects' HLA-A and HLA-B alleles.

This clonotype was sampled from a man younger than 35 in good health and CMV-seropositive. The J gene is TRBJ2-7, the V gene TRBV5-6, with D possibly TRBD2 on 5 matching bases. The sequenced sample was PBMCs. CDR3 sequence (DNA): TGTGCCAGCAGCTTGTACCGGGATGGTTACGAGCAGTACGTC. Amino acid sequence: CASSLYRDGYEQYV.